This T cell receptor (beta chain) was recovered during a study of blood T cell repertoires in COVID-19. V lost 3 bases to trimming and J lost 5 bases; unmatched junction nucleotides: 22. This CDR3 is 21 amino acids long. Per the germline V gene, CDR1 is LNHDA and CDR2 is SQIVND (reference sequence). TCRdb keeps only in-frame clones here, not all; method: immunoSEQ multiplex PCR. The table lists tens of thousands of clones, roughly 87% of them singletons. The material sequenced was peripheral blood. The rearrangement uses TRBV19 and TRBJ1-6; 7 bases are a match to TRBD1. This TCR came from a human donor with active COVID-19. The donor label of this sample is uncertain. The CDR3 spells CASSISLRLPLTGLDNSPLHF. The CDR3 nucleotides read TGTGCCAGTAGTATCTCACTACGCCTCCCATTGACAGGGCTTGATAATTCACCCCTCCACTTT.